The present TCR beta chain was sequenced within a study of blood T cell repertoires in COVID-19 (dated by TCRdb to about 2020). About the study as a whole: Samples from collaborators originated in the United States, Italy and Spain and spanned both the acute and convalescent phases of COVID-19. The prospective study material was composed of cDNA or gDNA derived from T cells, B-cell-depleted T cells, or PBMCs. A freely available public database, intended as a resource for researchers studying the immune response to SARS-CoV-2, is where the repertoires were released. Deeply sampled blood TCRbeta repertoires from subjects exposed to, actively infected with, or recovered from COVID-19 were included in the dataset. Samples came from the ongoing ImmuneRACE study (first 160 participants) plus 1,254 subjects from 6 global collaborators. A de-identified subject ID, COVID-19 status, age in years and sex were almost always included in the sample metadata. HLA class I and class II types, where available, came from metadata supplied by the sample provider rather than from assay-based typing. What the work shows at the level of the full study, not this receptor alone: The quantity of clinical and demographic metadata differed by source and by participant and was supplied without curation.

One collaborating source in Seattle enrolled patients while the patients were actively infected and followed the patients over time throughout the course of disease. Whole blood was collected in K2EDTA tubes by collaborating institutions according to the institutions' own protocols. For TCRbeta analysis, collaborator samples were shipped as frozen whole blood, as isolated PBMCs, or as DNA extracted from either sample type. For this clone: It lacks a known antigen. Per-base qualities were not stored, and no clone one base away is much larger.

TCRbeta CDR3 regions were amplified from genomic DNA using the immunoSEQ Assay, a bias-controlled multiplex PCR. The source study handled its data this way. Within the assay, amplification of reference gene primers was used to estimate how many nucleated cells each sample contained. To quantify the absolute abundance of each unique TCRbeta CDR3 rearrangement, sequence reads were collapsed and filtered. For each sample, productive Simpson clonality was calculated as the square root of Simpson's diversity index across productive rearrangements. The immuneACCESS repertoire file appears here via TCRdb, limited to in-frame rearrangements. These files lack a portion of the clones; in checked studies, under half of the deficit traces to unresolved V genes, and the cause of the others is not known. The DNA gave D and trimming, while V, J and clone size come from that table. The sample has about 290,000 clones on record, around 92% of them singletons. In total, the top ten clones hold 11% of the sample.

The CDR1 and CDR2 encoded by the germline V gene (reference sequence) are LGHDT and YNNKEL. Including the terminal cysteine and phenylalanine, the CDR3 comprises 16 residues. The DNA shown is the 48-base CDR3, in frame from base 1. The germline ends are 18 bases apart after V is trimmed by 3 bases and J by 4 bases. The clonotype originates from a young woman with COVID-19, enrolled during active disease. Input material: peripheral blood. The chain is encoded by TRBV3-1 (or the pseudogene TRBV3-2) joined to TRBJ1-2; TRBD1 is possibly the D segment (5 matching bases). The CDR3 protein sequence reads: CASSQVGGGGFYGYTF. The sequenced DNA is TGTGCCAGCAGCCAGGTGGGCGGGGGAGGATTCTATGGCTACACCTTC.